The 27 T cell receptor beta chains given below trace back to one sample, sequenced in a study of cytomegalovirus exposure and HLA in healthy donors. This PCR relied on a set of 60 Vbeta primers and 13 Jbeta primers. Assay used: immunoSEQ multiplex PCR; TCRdb lists only in-frame clones, some missing. The sample includes 160,000 or so clones, 80% seen only once; the top ten take around 6%. Specimen: PBMCs. Receptors originate from a man aged 35-49 years in good health and CMV-seronegative.

V and J are TRBV19 and TRBJ2-5; a weak D match, TRBD2 (6 bases). Germline V CDR1 and CDR2: LNHDA, SQIVND (reference sequence). V lost 1 base and J 1 base, leaving 7 bases between the germline ends. This CDR3 comprises 14 residues. CDR3 amino acids: CASSIGGVQETQYF. CDR3 bases: TGTGCCAGTAGTATAGGCGGGGTCCAAGAGACCCAGTACTTC.

This clone occurred a few times. The rearrangement joins TRBV7-2 to TRBJ2-7; TRBD1 agrees at 8 bases. J lost 2 bases, V lost 4 bases, and 7 bases had no gene match. Looked up from germline, CDR1 is SGHTA and CDR2 is FQGNSA. This CDR3 contains 15 residues. The CDR3 region is CASSYRQGITYEQYF. In DNA, the CDR3 is TGTGCCAGCAGCTACAGACAGGGGATCACCTACGAGCAGTACTTC.

The table lists this clone with a few counts. The chain carries TRBV12-5 and TRBJ2-1, with a possible D match to TRBD2 (5 bases). CDR3 length equals 14 residues. Trimming removed 8 bases at V and 0 bases at J, with 11 bases between. CDR1 LGHNT and CDR2 FRNRAP come from the germline V gene. CDR3 amino acids: CASSEAASYNEQFF. The CDR3 nucleotides are TGTGCTAGTTCTGAAGCGGCCTCCTACAATGAGCAGTTCTTC.

This clone was found a few times. This sequence joins TRBV5-1 and TRBJ2-3, with 10 bases identical to TRBD2. The CDR3 totals 16 residues. Per germline, CDR1 SGHRS and CDR2 YFSETQ. Trimming cost V 2 bases and J 1 base; bases outside gene matches: 4. DNA of the CDR3: TGCGCCAGCAGCTTCTCGACTAGCGGGCGCACAGATACGCAGTATTTT. It encodes CASSFSTSGRTDTQYF.

V usage is TRBV18 and J usage is TRBJ1-2; 7 nucleotides line up with TRBD1. V was pared by 6 bases and J by 8 bases, with 6 bases of the junction left unmatched. CDR3 length: 12 amino acids. Germline loops: CDR1 KGHSH, CDR2 LQKENI. CDR3 nucleotides: TGTGCCAGCTCCCAAGACAGGGTCGGCTACACCTTC. This encodes CASSQDRVGYTF.

This sequence joins TRBV19 and TRBJ1-3, with D possibly TRBD1 on 6 matching bases. CDR3 length: 14 residues. The germline CDR1 and CDR2 sequences are LNHDA and SQIVND (reference sequence). Trimming took off 5 bases at V and 5 bases at J, with 13 bases between the two ends. The CDR3 sequence is CASSSQDSRNTIYF. CDR3 sequence (DNA): TGTGCCAGTAGTTCTCAGGACAGTAGAAACACCATATATTTT.

The chain couples TRBV5-6 to TRBJ1-1, with D possibly TRBD1 on 6 matching bases. Germline CDR1 is SGHDT and CDR2 is YYEEEE. The CDR3 runs to 13 residues. V lost 8 bases and J 0 bases, leaving 11 bases between the germline ends. For the CDR3, the DNA is TGTGCCAGTAGCAGGGACATGAACACTGAAGCTTTCTTT. This gives the protein CASSRDMNTEAFF.

The V gene is TRBV13, the J gene TRBJ1-5, with TRBD1 as a possible D gene (5 bases). The germline CDR1 and CDR2 sequences are PRHDT and FYEKMQ (reference sequence). V gave up 5 bases and J gave up 3 bases, with 11 bases separating them. This CDR3 comprises 14 residues. CDR3 amino acids: CASSLGRANQPQHF. The CDR3 DNA follows: TGTGCCAGCAGCCTTGGCAGGGCCAATCAGCCCCAGCATTTT. Complete variable domain (other parts from reference TRBV13 and TRBJ1-5): AAGVIQSPRHLIKEKRETATLKCYPIPRHDTVYWYQQGPGQDPQFLISFYEKMQSDKGSIPDRFSAQQFSDYHSELNMSSLELGDSALYFCASSLGRANQPQHFGDGTRLSIL.

The chain uses TRBV18 and TRBJ2-2; 9 nucleotides align to TRBD2. In germline, CDR1 is KGHSH, CDR2 LQKENI. The CDR3 sequence is 16 residues long. The ends lost 0 bases at V and 5 bases at J; junction bases unmatched: 4. The CDR3 DNA reads TGTGCCAGCTCACCACCGGGGACTAGCCGGACCGGGGAGCTGTTTTTT. Translated: CASSPPGTSRTGELFF.

This clone has a single count. In nucleotides, the CDR3 is TGTGCCAGCAGCTTATCGACAGACTGGGAGACCCAGTACTTC. Amino acid sequence: CASSLSTDWETQYF. The chain is built from TRBV7-7 and TRBJ2-5; maybe TRBD1 (5 bases). CDR3 size: 14 residues. In germline, CDR1 is SSHAT, CDR2 FNYEAQ (reference sequence). V lost 2 bases and J lost 5, with 12 bases in between. Looking up the rest from reference TRBV7-7 and TRBJ2-5 gives the full variable domain: GAGVSQSPRYKVTKRGQDVTLRCDPISSHATLYWYQQALGQGPEFLTYFNYEAQPDKSGLPSDRFSAERPEGSISTLTIQRTEQRDSAMYRCASSLSTDWETQYFGPGTRLLVL.

This clone turned up a few times. The CDR3 sequence is CASSEAGGEQFF. CDR3 sequence (DNA): TGTGCCAGCAGTGAAGCGGGGGGTGAGCAGTTCTTC. This chain links TRBV2 with TRBJ2-1; TRBD2 might be the D (6 bases). The V gene's germline CDR1 is SNHLY and CDR2 FYNNEI. Trimming shortened V by 0 bases and J by 9 bases, and 6 bases separated the two germline ends. This CDR3 region has 12 residues.

The chain links TRBV30 to TRBJ2-3, with a tentative D call TRBD2 (5 bases). CDR3 length: 20 amino acids. Germline assignment: CDR1 GTSNPN and CDR2 SVGIG (reference sequence). V lost 5 bases and J 2 bases, leaving 32 bases between the germline ends. The DNA of the CDR3 is TGTGCCTGGGAGTTCATCGGTGGGCCTAGCCCTACTACATACACAGATACGCAGTATTTT. Residues: CAWEFIGGPSPTTYTDTQYF.

The genes are TRBV29-1 and TRBJ1-2; D may be TRBD1 (5 bases). V was pared by 5 bases and J by 8 bases, with 21 bases between. CDR1 is SQVTM, CDR2 ANQGSEA, per germline. CDR3 length equals 14 residues. CDR3 amino acids: CSVLGGFRHPGYTF. CDR3 nucleotides: TGCAGCGTTCTTGGGGGGTTCCGGCACCCCGGCTACACCTTC. The full variable domain, its missing parts supplied by reference TRBV29-1 and TRBJ1-2, is SAVISQKPSRDICQRGTSLTIQCQVDSQVTMMFWYRQQPGQSLTLIATANQGSEATYESGFVIDKFPISRPNLTFSTLTVSNMSPEDSSIYLCSVLGGFRHPGYTFGSGTRLTVV.

In this sample, this clone turned up once. V is TRBV7-9 and J is TRBJ2-6, with D possibly being TRBD2 (6 bases). With 5 bases removed from V and 0 bases from J, the gap between germline ends came to 14 bases. Per germline, CDR1 SEHNR and CDR2 FQNEAQ (reference sequence). The CDR3 covers 17 residues. This chain's CDR3 is CASSPGDASSGANVLTF. DNA of the CDR3: TGTGCCAGCAGCCCGGGGGACGCGAGCTCTGGGGCCAACGTCCTGACTTTC.

This clone appeared a few times. The V call is TRBV5-6, the J call TRBJ1-4, with D tentatively TRBD1 (6 bases). Trimming left V 4 bases short and J 5 bases short, with 15 bases between. Looked up from germline, CDR1 is SGHDT and CDR2 is YYEEEE. This CDR3 has 15 amino acids. CDR3 residues: CASSHRTGLNEKLFF. In DNA, the CDR3 is TGTGCCAGCAGCCATCGAACAGGGCTGAATGAAAAACTGTTTTTT. The variable domain in full, with the rest retrieved from reference TRBV5-6 and TRBJ1-4, is DAGVTQSPTHLIKTRGQQVTLRCSPKSGHDTVSWYQQALGQGPQFIFQYYEEEERQRGNFPDRFSGHQFPNYSSELNVNALLLGDSALYLCASSHRTGLNEKLFFGSGTQLSVL.

V and J are TRBV28 and TRBJ1-1; a weak D match, TRBD1 (6 bases). Germline lookup yields CDR1 MDHEN and CDR2 SYDVKM. The V gene lost 7 bases and the J gene lost 1 base, with 16 bases spanning the gap. This CDR3 is 15 amino acids long. The CDR3 coding sequence is TGTGCCAGCATCCCGGCAGGGGAAGGGAACACTGAAGCTTTCTTT. The encoded protein is CASIPAGEGNTEAFF. Looking up the rest from reference TRBV28 and TRBJ1-1 gives the full variable domain: DVKVTQSSRYLVKRTGEKVFLECVQDMDHENMFWYRQDPGLGLRLIYFSYDVKMKEKGDIPEGYSVSREKKERFSLILESASTNQTSMYLCASIPAGEGNTEAFFGQGTRLTVV.

V gene TRBV15 combines with J gene TRBJ1-5; 8 bases align to TRBD1. Germline-derived CDR1 and CDR2 are LNHNV and YYDKDF (reference sequence). The CDR3 loop spans 15 amino acids. V was clipped by 0 bases and J by 6 bases; unmatched bases: 4. The CDR3 loop is CATSREQGVSQPQHF. The CDR3 DNA sequence: TGTGCCACCAGCAGAGAACAGGGGGTTAGTCAGCCCCAGCATTTT.

In DNA form, the CDR3 reads TGCAGCGCCCCCGGGACAGGTATGAACACTGAAGCTTTCTTT. Its protein is CSAPGTGMNTEAFF. The rearrangement links TRBV29-1 to TRBJ1-1; 8 nucleotides align to TRBD1. V lost 7 bases to trimming and J lost 0 bases; unmatched junction nucleotides: 7. CDR1 is SQVTM, CDR2 ANQGSEA, per germline. The CDR3 covers 14 residues.

The V gene is TRBV29-1, the J gene TRBJ1-5, with D uncertain. Germline lookup yields CDR1 SQVTM and CDR2 ANQGSEA. Trimming stripped 4 bases from V and 7 bases from J, with 11 bases between. The CDR3 runs 12 residues. CDR3 in amino acids: CSVGGSGQPQHF. CDR3 in DNA: TGCAGCGTTGGAGGCAGCGGGCAGCCCCAGCATTTT.

This clone came up a few times. This chain connects TRBV27 to TRBJ1-2; 8 positions match TRBD1. This CDR3 region has 19 residues. From germline, CDR1 is MNHEY and CDR2 SMNVEV (reference sequence). J lost 2 bases, V lost 3 bases, and 17 bases had no gene match. The CDR3 nucleotides read TGTGCCAGCAGTTTCTCCACTGGGCGACAGGGGACCCCAAACTATGGCTACACCTTC. It is translated as CASSFSTGRQGTPNYGYTF.

J is TRBJ2-1 and V is TRBV11-3, with 8 bases matching TRBD2. The CDR3 has 16 amino acids. Germline V gene sequence: CDR1 SGHNT, CDR2 YENEEA. Germline trimming cut 9 bases from V and 1 base from J; bases unmatched to any gene: 11. This CDR3 is CARRGLDCMSYNEQFF. The CDR3 nucleotides read TGTGCCAGACGGGGACTAGACTGTATGTCCTACAATGAGCAGTTCTTC.

The chain couples TRBV30 to TRBJ1-5; 7 bases are shared with TRBD1. The CDR3 is 13 residues long. V gave up 5 bases and J gave up 7 bases; unmatched junction bases: 8. CDR1 is GTSNPN and CDR2 is SVGIG in the germline V gene (reference sequence). CDR3 sequence (DNA): TGTGCCTGGGGGGGGCAGGGGGACCAGCCCCAGCATTTT. Translating it yields CAWGGQGDQPQHF.

Comments on this clone: Other nucleotide sequences in the sample specify the same CDR3. The J gene is TRBJ2-3, the V gene TRBV7-9; TRBD2 matches 7 bases. Trimming cost V 5 bases and J 1 base; bases outside gene matches: 9. The germline V gene has CDR1 SEHNR and CDR2 FQNEAQ (reference sequence). The CDR3 is 16 amino acids. CDR3 bases: TGTGCCAGCAGCCCAAGGGGCGGGGGAGGCACAGATACGCAGTATTTT. This gives the protein CASSPRGGGGTDTQYF.

This clone has just a few counts. V and J are TRBV5-1 and TRBJ1-5; 9 positions match TRBD1. This CDR3 has 14 residues. Trimming cost V 2 bases and J 6 bases; bases outside gene matches: 3. CDR1 is SGHRS, CDR2 YFSETQ, per germline. The DNA for the CDR3 is TGCGCCAGCAGCTTAGGGACAGGGAGTCAGCCCCAGCATTTT. The encoded protein is CASSLGTGSQPQHF.

This chain joins TRBV7-9 and TRBJ1-1; 7 bases line up with TRBD1. Losses at the gene ends were 1 base for V and 7 bases for J; bases not matched to a gene: 3. The CDR3 has 13 residues. From germline, CDR1 is SEHNR and CDR2 FQNEAQ (reference sequence). The CDR3 DNA is TGTGCCAGCAGCTTAGAGGGGGCCGATGAAGCTTTCTTT. Residues: CASSLEGADEAFF. Using reference TRBV7-9 and TRBJ1-1 for the parts outside the CDR3, the full variable domain is DTGVSQNPRHKITKRGQNVTFRCDPISEHNRLYWYRQTLGQGPEFLTYFQNEAQLEKSRLLSDRFSAERPKGSFSTLEIQRTEQGDSAMYLCASSLEGADEAFFGQGTRLTVV.

The chain couples TRBV5-5 to TRBJ2-1; D is unclear. Between the trimmed V and J ends, which lost 0 bases and 0 bases, there was a span of 10 bases. The CDR3 runs 16 residues. From germline, CDR1 is SGHKS and CDR2 YYEKEE (reference sequence). The CDR3 coding sequence is TGTGCCAGCAGCTTGGAATCGACAAGCTCCTACAATGAGCAGTTCTTC. It specifies CASSLESTSSYNEQFF. Full variable domain (missing parts from reference TRBV5-5 and TRBJ2-1): DAGVTQSPTHLIKTRGQQVTLRCSPISGHKSVSWYQQVLGQGPQFIFQYYEKEERGRGNFPDRFSARQFPNYSSELNVNALLLGDSALYLCASSLESTSSYNEQFFGPGTRLTVL.

V usage is TRBV4-3 and J usage is TRBJ2-1, with 9 positions matching TRBD1. The length of the CDR3 is 21 residues. Trimming removed 0 bases from V and 4 bases from J; junction bases left unmatched: 19. Germline lookup yields CDR1 LGHNA and CDR2 YSLEER. CDR3 region: CASSQESSSGQGTSEYNEQFF. The DNA for the CDR3 is TGCGCCAGCAGCCAAGAATCATCGTCCGGACAGGGGACTTCTGAATACAATGAGCAGTTCTTC.